These T cell receptor beta chains were read from a single sample in a study of blood T cell repertoires in COVID-19. Some clones are missing from TCRdb's copy, which holds only in-frame ones; the method was immunoSEQ multiplex PCR. The table has under 95,000 clones, around nine tenths seen once. Specimen: peripheral blood. The source of these receptors is a man aged 55 to 70 with acute or convalescent COVID-19. The CDR3 runs from the conserved cysteine through the conserved F or W. Each record gives: D gene, V gene, clone size, J gene, CDR3 protein, CDR3 DNA. D genes are given only for firm matches. Expanded clones are given a class, and other clones once, few, many or no size at all.

d_gene: NA
v_gene: TRBV5-6
abundance: NA
j_gene: TRBJ2-7
CDR3aa: CASSYRQRSYEQYF
CDR3nt: TGTGCCAGCAGCTACCGACAGCGCTCCTACGAGCAGTACTTC

d_gene: NA
v_gene: TRBV7-9
abundance: NA
j_gene: TRBJ1-1
CDR3aa: CASSTPWGEETEAFF
CDR3nt: TGTGCCAGCAGCACCCCTTGGGGCGAGGAGACTGAAGCTTTCTTT

d_gene: TRBD1
v_gene: TRBV11-2
abundance: few
j_gene: TRBJ1-2
CDR3aa: CASSQDRGHGYTF
CDR3nt: TGTGCCAGCAGCCAGGACAGGGGGCATGGCTACACCTTC

d_gene: TRBD1
v_gene: TRBV12-3/TRBV12-4
abundance: NA
j_gene: TRBJ1-1
CDR3aa: CASSPDRVSEAFF
CDR3nt: TGTGCCAGCAGCCCCGACAGGGTCTCTGAAGCTTTCTTT

d_gene: NA
v_gene: TRBV5-1
abundance: NA
j_gene: TRBJ2-5
CDR3aa: CASSLARGQQETQYF
CDR3nt: TGCGCCAGCAGCTTGGCCAGAGGACAGCAAGAGACCCAGTACTTC

d_gene: TRBD1
v_gene: TRBV30
abundance: NA
j_gene: TRBJ1-4
CDR3aa: CAWLRDRGDFGEKLFF
CDR3nt: TGTGCCTGGTTACGGGACAGGGGCGATTTTGGTGAAAAACTGTTTTTT

d_gene: NA
v_gene: TRBV5-4
abundance: NA
j_gene: TRBJ1-1
CDR3aa: CASSGALAANTEAFF
CDR3nt: TGTGCCAGCAGCGGGGCGTTGGCAGCGAACACTGAAGCTTTCTTT

d_gene: TRBD1
v_gene: TRBV5-1
abundance: once
j_gene: TRBJ1-2
CDR3aa: CASSLNTGQGNGYTF
CDR3nt: TGCGCCAGCAGCCTTAACACAGGACAGGGGAATGGCTACACCTTC

d_gene: NA
v_gene: TRBV14
abundance: NA
j_gene: TRBJ2-5
CDR3aa: CASSPTAGVETQYF
CDR3nt: TGTGCCAGCAGCCCCACCGCAGGGGTTGAGACCCAGTACTTC

d_gene: TRBD1
v_gene: TRBV18
abundance: once
j_gene: TRBJ1-2
CDR3aa: CASSPITGGDYGYTF
CDR3nt: TGTGCCAGCTCACCAATTACAGGGGGCGACTATGGCTACACCTTC

d_gene: TRBD1
v_gene: TRBV2
abundance: NA
j_gene: TRBJ1-1
CDR3aa: CASGQGRDTEAFF
CDR3nt: TGTGCCAGCGGACAGGGGAGGGACACTGAAGCTTTCTTT

d_gene: NA
v_gene: TRBV3-1/TRBV3-2
abundance: NA
j_gene: TRBJ2-5
CDR3aa: CASSPAAPLTQYF
CDR3nt: TGTGCCAGCAGCCCCGCGGCCCCCTTGACCCAGTACTTC

d_gene: NA
v_gene: TRBV18
abundance: NA
j_gene: TRBJ2-2
CDR3aa: CASSPWSGRGTGELFF
CDR3nt: TGTGCCAGCTCACCATGGTCAGGCCGCGGGACCGGGGAGCTGTTTTTT

d_gene: NA
v_gene: TRBV9
abundance: NA
j_gene: TRBJ1-3
CDR3aa: CASSAIGQPSSGNTIYF
CDR3nt: TGTGCCAGCAGCGCTATCGGACAGCCGAGCTCTGGAAACACCATATATTTT

d_gene: NA
v_gene: TRBV6-5
abundance: NA
j_gene: TRBJ2-1
CDR3aa: CASSYRAGSYNEQFF
CDR3nt: TGTGCCAGCAGTTACCGCGCAGGCTCCTACAATGAGCAGTTCTTC